This TCR beta chain appears in the sequencing data of a study of shared clonotypes between healthy human individuals. Background on the study: Three plates were used per donor for CD4 naive, three for CD4 memory, two for CD8 naive and one for CD8 memory.

A remark on this clone: Its cognate antigen is unknown.

Libraries were prepared by immunoSEQ multiplex PCR; TCRdb keeps only in-frame clonotypes and omits some of them. The table shows more than 550,000 clones, with less than 95% occurring only once. The CDR3 is 12 amino acids. Germline values: CDR1 SEHNR, CDR2 FQNEAQ (reference sequence). V lost 6 bases and J 6 bases, leaving 10 bases between the germline ends. Overall study results and limits: Naive CD4 clonotypes were shared across a handful of donors at 4.5% to 6.5%.

This TCR came from a man aged 18-30 years in good health. Some clones in this sample may be carry-over from other donors' samples. Material for sequencing was memory CD8+ T cells from PBMCs. Regarding subset: CD45RO+ cells pooled with CCR7-negative TemRA cells. The J gene is TRBJ2-3, the V gene TRBV7-9; D not resolved. This chain's CDR3 is CASSFHGDTQYF. CDR3 bases: TGTGCCAGCAGTTTCCATGGGGATACGCAGTATTTT.